This T cell receptor beta chain stems from a study of blood T cells in healthy people across ages. The authors ran a second PCR of 7 to 11 cycles using a sample-barcoded 5' primer and a J-beta primer mix. Each CDR3 protein gets one entry after TCRdb re-called the 5' RACE reads with MiXCR. The data hold 1.5 million to 2 million distinct CDR3 sequences, with 28% observed a single time. Healthy Russian Caucasian donors spanned ages roughly 6 to 90 years. This clonotype originated in a woman aged 25 to 39 in good health. Sequenced: blood.

The CDR3 DNA sequence: TGCAGCGGGTGGGGCGGGACAGGGTCATCCAATGAGCAGTTCTTC. Translated: CSGWGGTGSSNEQFF. The chain carries TRBV29-1 and TRBJ2-1, with 9 bases fitting TRBD1. Germline V CDR1 and CDR2: SQVTM, ANQGSEA. The V and J ends lost 7 bases and 6 bases, in that order; junction bases with no gene match: 13. CDR3 length: 15 amino acids.